The T cell receptor (beta chain) under discussion was sequenced for a study of CD8 T cells in ankylosing spondylitis. Germline assignment: CDR1 MNHEY and CDR2 SVGAGI. V dropped 5 bases and J dropped 1; count of bases not matched to a gene: 9. The CDR3 spans 16 residues. TCR beta libraries were made by quantitative 5'-RACE with molecular barcodes. TCRdb called the 5' RACE reads again in MiXCR, with one record for every CDR3 protein. This table holds about 480,000 distinct CDR3 sequences, approximately 17% found once. This clonotype was seen only a few times. What it recognizes is unknown. Study conclusions and caveats: CD8+ by phenotype, disease-linked clones were relatively rare in peripheral blood. Significant enrichment of disease-linked clones was reportedly seen in matched ankylosing spondylitis synovial fluid. Typical of ankylosing spondylitis blood, it appeared, was a TCR beta motif of eight highly homologous variants.

The chain combines TRBV6-5 with TRBJ2-3; TRBD2 matches at 7 bases. The TCR originated in a male donor with ankylosing spondylitis. Sample: blood, either unsorted or a sorted T cell fraction (not recorded which). The CDR3 protein is CASSNTLAVGTDTQYF. In DNA form, the CDR3 reads TGTGCCAGCAGTAACACGCTAGCGGTGGGCACAGATACGCAGTATTTT.